This is a list of T cell receptor beta chains from one sample in a study of T cell responses to AZD1222 COVID-19 vaccine. Profiled with immunoSEQ multiplex PCR; TCRdb holds only in-frame clones, not every one. This table holds about 160,000 clones, around 94% found once. The specimen was peripheral blood, collected 28 days after the second AZD1222 dose. These receptors were obtained from an adult who received the AZD1222 COVID-19 vaccine. Each CDR3 is given with its conserved first and last residue. The D gene is left open where the match is weak. Clone size is given for some rows only: seen once, a few or many times, or a class if the clone is expanded.

clone size,J gene,D gene,V gene,CDR3 protein,CDR3 DNA
.,TRBJ1-2,.,TRBV5-1,CASRSDSRDYGYTF,TGCGCCAGCAGATCCGACAGTAGGGACTATGGCTACACCTTC
.,TRBJ2-5,TRBD1,TRBV18,CASSPGTAQGETQYF,TGTGCCAGCTCACCTGGGACAGCTCAGGGGGAGACCCAGTACTTC
.,TRBJ2-1,.,TRBV6-5,CASTGTLYNEQFF,TGTGCCAGCACCGGGACTTTATACAATGAGCAGTTCTTC
.,TRBJ1-2,.,TRBV5-5,CASSLGTDNGYTF,TGTGCCAGCAGCTTGGGGACAGACAATGGCTACACCTTC
.,TRBJ2-3,.,TRBV6-5,CASRAATSRTDTQYF,TGTGCCAGCAGGGCCGCCACTAGCCGCACAGATACGCAGTATTTT
once,TRBJ1-1,.,TRBV19,CASSLYMNTEAFF,TGTGCCAGTAGTCTATACATGAACACTGAAGCTTTCTTT
.,TRBJ1-1,.,TRBV30,CAWGRENTEAFF,TGTGCCTGGGGGAGGGAGAACACTGAAGCTTTCTTT
.,TRBJ2-1,TRBD2,TRBV11-2,CASSSGTSGRPFYNEQFF,TGTGCCAGCAGCTCAGGGACTAGCGGGAGGCCCTTCTACAATGAGCAGTTCTTC
.,TRBJ2-2,TRBD2,TRBV4-1,CASSQPGTSAGELFF,TGCGCCAGCAGCCAACCCGGGACTAGCGCCGGGGAGCTGTTTTTT
once,TRBJ1-2,TRBD1,TRBV4-1,CASSFYSGGHGYTF,TGCGCCAGCAGCTTTTACTCAGGGGGTCATGGCTACACCTTC
.,TRBJ1-1,TRBD1,TRBV7-9,CASSFGQGGTEAFF,TGTGCCAGCAGCTTCGGACAGGGAGGCACTGAAGCTTTCTTT
.,TRBJ2-7,.,TRBV4-2,CASSQAADSYEQYF,TGTGCCAGCAGCCAGGCTGCCGACTCCTACGAGCAGTACTTC
.,TRBJ1-2,.,TRBV6-5,CASSYSSGGYGYTF,TGTGCCAGCAGTTACTCGAGTGGGGGCTATGGCTACACCTTC
.,TRBJ1-5,.,TRBV7-9,CASSRPGANQPQHF,TGTGCCAGCAGCCGACCCGGGGCCAATCAGCCCCAGCATTTT
.,TRBJ2-1,TRBD2,TRBV7-3,CASSSAGGLFF,TGTGCCAGCAGCTCAGCGGGAGGGTTGTTCTTC
.,TRBJ2-3,TRBD1,TRBV6-5,CARDIGTVKDTQYF,TGTGCCAGAGATATCGGGACAGTCAAGGATACGCAGTATTTT
once,TRBJ1-2,.,TRBV12-3/TRBV12-4,CATTGALHGYTF,TGTGCCACCACAGGTGCCCTGCATGGCTACACCTTC
.,TRBJ1-2,.,TRBV30,CAWSHSSNYGYTF,TGTGCCTGGAGCCATTCCTCTAACTATGGCTACACCTTC